At least ten counts were recorded for the clone carrying this TCR beta chain. The CDR3 sequence is 10 residues long. Germline V gives CDR1 MDHEN, CDR2 SYDVKM. The sample comes from a study of read filtering for tumor transcriptome and immune sequencing. The library was built from about 400 ng RNA with molecular barcoded adaptors for alpha/delta and beta/gamma chains. A single record per CDR3 protein comes from TCRdb applying MiXCR to the reads. The data hold tens of thousands of distinct CDR3 sequences, with 20% to 25% observed a single time. The clonotype comes from a donor at least 40 years old with multiple myeloma. The rearrangement links TRBV28 to TRBJ2-1, with D tentatively TRBD1 or TRBD2 (5 bases each). The sequenced material came from a population of CD138-negative cells sorted from bone marrow. The CDR3 here is CVEGIIEQFF. The CDR3 nucleotides read TGTGTCGAGGGGATCATTGAGCAGTTCTTC.